Listed below are T cell receptor beta chains from one sample, sequenced in a study of blood T cells in healthy people across ages. MiXCR, applied by TCRdb to the 5' RACE reads, yields one record per CDR3 protein. The sample has around 2 million distinct CDR3 sequences; about two fifths are singletons. The sequencing sample was made of blood. The receptors were gathered from a human donor in good health. The CDR3 runs from the conserved cysteine through the conserved F or W. The D gene is left open where the match is weak. Expanded clones get a size class; other rows say once, few or many, or leave the size out.

>TRBV20-1|TRBD2|-|TRBJ2-1|18
TGCAGTGCTAGAGTCCCCCACACCTTAGCGGGGGGCCTCAATGAGCAGTTCTTC
CSARVPHTLAGGLNEQFF
>TRBV7-2|-|few|TRBJ2-1|15
TGTGCCAGCAGCTTAACCCGGGGGACCTACAATGAGCAGTTCTTC
CASSLTRGTYNEQFF
>TRBV20-1|TRBD2|-|TRBJ2-2|16
TGCAGTGCTAGAGATCGGCTAGCGGGGGCCACCGGGGAGCTGTTTTTT
CSARDRLAGATGELFF
>TRBV20-1|-|few|TRBJ1-4|12
TGCAGCGCAACGGGATCTAATGAAAAACTGTTTTTT
CSATGSNEKLFF
>TRBV7-8|-|-|TRBJ2-7|15
TGTGCCAGCAGCCCAGACGTGGGGGAGGCCTACGAGCAGTACTTC
CASSPDVGEAYEQYF
>TRBV28|-|once|TRBJ2-1|14
TGTGCCAGCAGACAGTACAGGGAGCGGAATGAGCAGTTCTTC
CASRQYRERNEQFF
>TRBV10-3|-|few|TRBJ2-3|12
TGTGCCATCAGGGACCCGGCGGATACGCAGTATTTT
CAIRDPADTQYF
>TRBV5-1|-|many|TRBJ2-7|15
TGCGCCAGCAGCTTCTATGACCAAAGCTCCTACGAGCAGTACTTC
CASSFYDQSSYEQYF
>TRBV20-1|-|-|TRBJ2-5|15
TGCAGTGCTCCTCCCGAGTCGGGGGGCAGGGTGCCCCAGTACTTC
CSAPPESGGRVPQYF
>TRBV6-4|-|-|TRBJ1-1|13
TGTGCCAGCAGAGGACAGTTCAACACTGAAGCTTTCTTT
CASRGQFNTEAFF
>TRBV29-1|-|many|TRBJ2-7|14
TGCAGCGTTGCTCCAGTAAGAGGGACTGGGGAGCAGTACTTC
CSVAPVRGTGEQYF
>TRBV12-3/TRBV12-4|-|few|TRBJ2-7|12
TGTGCCAGCAGCACGGGACAATACGAGCAGTACTTC
CASSTGQYEQYF
>TRBV7-2|TRBD2|-|TRBJ2-7|15
TGTGCCAGCAGCTGGGCTGGACTAGCATCGGACGAGCAGTACTTC
CASSWAGLASDEQYF
>TRBV7-9|TRBD1|-|TRBJ1-2|15
TGTGCCAGCGGCAACTTGACAGGGGCAAACTATGGCTACACCTTC
CASGNLTGANYGYTF
>TRBV24-1|-|-|TRBJ2-7|15
TGTGCCACCAGTGATACAAGACAGGTTCAGTACGAGCAGTACTTC
CATSDTRQVQYEQYF
>TRBV13|-|-|TRBJ2-6|12
TGTGCCAGCAGCTTACAGGGAAACGTCCTGACTTTC
CASSLQGNVLTF
>TRBV7-2|TRBD2|many|TRBJ2-1|14
TGTGCCAGCAGCCCCGGGACTAGAGCGGGTGAGCAGTTCTTC
CASSPGTRAGEQFF
>TRBV11-2|-|few|TRBJ1-2|16
TGTGCCAGCAGCTCCACCACCCGACGGATTAACTATGGCTACACCTTC
CASSSTTRRINYGYTF
>TRBV3-1|TRBD1|-|TRBJ1-2|14
TGTGCCAGCAGCCGCAACAGGGGGCTCGATGGCTACACCTTC
CASSRNRGLDGYTF
>TRBV20-1|-|many|TRBJ1-2|14
TGCAGTGCTAGTCCGCCAGGCGATTTGCATGGCTACACCTTC
CSASPPGDLHGYTF
>TRBV10-3|TRBD1|-|TRBJ1-2|16
TGTGCCATCAGTGCCGAACGCGGGACAGGGTCCTATGGCTACACCTTC
CAISAERGTGSYGYTF
>TRBV7-2|TRBD1|-|TRBJ2-7|17
TGTGCCAGCAGGTATTCCACCGGGACAGGGGCCGGATACGAGCAGTACTTC
CASRYSTGTGAGYEQYF
>TRBV7-2|-|-|TRBJ2-3|16
TGTGCCAGCAGCTTAGAAGGAGCCGACTTCACAGATACGCAGTATTTT
CASSLEGADFTDTQYF
>TRBV24-1|TRBD2|-|TRBJ2-7|15
TGTGCCACCAGCGACCCGAGCGGGGATTCCTACGAGCAGTACTTC
CATSDPSGDSYEQYF
>TRBV20-1|TRBD2|few|TRBJ2-7|15
TGCAGTGCTAGAGCCGGGACTAGCGGCCTCTACGAGCAGTACTTC
CSARAGTSGLYEQYF
>TRBV28|-|few|TRBJ1-6|16
TGTGCCAGCAGTCGATACACCAGCTCCTATAATTCACCCCTCCACTTT
CASSRYTSSYNSPLHF
>TRBV3-1|TRBD1|few|TRBJ2-5|15
TGTGCCAGCAGCCAAGGTCCAGGGGGCGAAGAGACCCAGTACTTC
CASSQGPGGEETQYF
>TRBV7-3|-|few|TRBJ2-3|13
TGTGCCAGCAGCTTAAATCAAGGAGATACGCAGTATTTT
CASSLNQGDTQYF
>TRBV24-1|-|many|TRBJ2-1|16
TGTGCCACCAGTGATTCTCAGACATCCTGGGGGAATGAGCAGTTCTTC
CATSDSQTSWGNEQFF
>TRBV7-2|-|few|TRBJ2-1|13
TGTGCCAGCAGCTTACCTGTAGCGGCTGAGCAGTTCTTC
CASSLPVAAEQFF
>TRBV29-1|TRBD1|few|TRBJ2-4|15
TGCAGCGTTGAAGATAGGACAGGGGCATTCAACATTCAGTACTTC
CSVEDRTGAFNIQYF
>TRBV20-1|-|-|TRBJ1-2|15
TGCAGTGCCCCCGGGGGGTACTCGTCAGGAAATGGCTACACCTTC
CSAPGGYSSGNGYTF
>TRBV12-3/TRBV12-4|-|-|TRBJ1-2|14
TGTGCCAGCAGTTTCGTAGGGGAAGGGGGTGGCTACACCTTC
CASSFVGEGGGYTF
>TRBV29-1|TRBD2|few|TRBJ2-5|13
TGCAGCGTGGGACTAGCGGGAGAAGAGACCCAGTACTTC
CSVGLAGEETQYF
>TRBV20-1|-|-|TRBJ1-2|15
TGCAGTGCTAGAGATTATTTGGAGGGGGTGGATGGCTACACCTTC
CSARDYLEGVDGYTF
>TRBV24-1|TRBD1|few|TRBJ1-1|14
TGTGCCACCAAGGACAGGGGAGTTAATGGTGAAGCTTTCTTT
CATKDRGVNGEAFF
>TRBV7-9|TRBD1|-|TRBJ2-1|15
TGTGCCAGCAGCCCCCCGGTAACAGGGGGCAATGAGCAGTTCTTC
CASSPPVTGGNEQFF
>TRBV7-6|-|few|TRBJ2-1|17
TGTGCCAGCAGCTTAGCGCTTAAGGGACCCTTCTACAATGAGCAGTTCTTC
CASSLALKGPFYNEQFF
>TRBV5-1|-|-|TRBJ2-3|13
TGCGCCAGCCAGGCGCAGGGAGCAGATACGCAGTATTTT
CASQAQGADTQYF
>TRBV27|TRBD1|-|TRBJ1-4|15
TGTGCCAGCAGTCCCCCTGGACAGGGTTTTGGAAAACTGTTTTTT
CASSPPGQGFGKLFF
>TRBV6-5|TRBD1|-|TRBJ1-2|18
TGTGCCAGCAGTTACGCTACACTCCTCAGGGGGCGGAACTATGGCTACACCTTC
CASSYATLLRGRNYGYTF
>TRBV10-3|-|-|TRBJ2-4|15
TGTGCCATCAGCATGGGACCGCTAGCCAAAAACATTCAGTACTTC
CAISMGPLAKNIQYF
>TRBV29-1|TRBD1|many|TRBJ2-7|14
TGCAGCGTTGAGGACCCGGGACAGGGCTACGAGCAGTACTTC
CSVEDPGQGYEQYF
>TRBV7-9|TRBD1|-|TRBJ2-1|15
TGTGCCAGCAGCTTTAACCGGGACAGGGGCGATGAGCAGTTCTTC
CASSFNRDRGDEQFF
>TRBV7-3|TRBD2|-|TRBJ2-1|14
TGTGCCAGCAGCTTAAACGGGGGGGCCTATGAGCAGTTCTTC
CASSLNGGAYEQFF
>TRBV29-1|TRBD1|-|TRBJ2-1|16
TGCAGCGTTGAAGATTATACAGGGGGCAGCTACAATGAGCAGTTCTTC
CSVEDYTGGSYNEQFF
>TRBV29-1|-|-|TRBJ1-2|19
TGCAGCGTTGACGGGGGGAGCGGAGAGGCAGGGAAGGGGAGCTATGGCTACACCTTC
CSVDGGSGEAGKGSYGYTF
>TRBV11-2|TRBD2|-|TRBJ2-1|14
TGTGCCAGCAGGTTAGCGGGGGACTACAATGAGCAGTTCTTC
CASRLAGDYNEQFF
>TRBV7-2|-|-|TRBJ2-7|16
TGTGCCAGCAGCTCGAGGGGGAGGTCTCGCTCCTACGAGCAGTACTTC
CASSSRGRSRSYEQYF
>TRBV10-3|-|few|TRBJ1-2|20
TGTGCCATCAGTGAGTCGAGGAGTAGCGGACCTCTACCCGCTAAGGGTGGCTACACCTTC
CAISESRSSGPLPAKGGYTF
>TRBV5-5|-|-|TRBJ2-1|14
TGTGCCAGCAGCATACAGAGCTCCTACAATGAGCAGTTCTTC
CASSIQSSYNEQFF